This record looks at one T cell receptor beta chain sequence and its context. Its specificity is not known. The data derive from a study of cytomegalovirus exposure and HLA in healthy donors. Study at large: One earlier analysis, a look at 150 million to 200 million T cells, found some 120 million unique TCR beta sequences. Study-level findings and limits: Later analysis revealed greater clonal expansion in HLA-associated TCR beta chains than in equally common others. Presence/absence analyses rested on an assumption that sequencing depth was roughly uniform across donors. TCR sequences were mostly rare, though some public TCRs occurred in many donors.

This PCR relied on a set of 60 Vbeta primers and 13 Jbeta primers. Generated by immunoSEQ multiplex PCR, the TCRdb table keeps only in-frame clones and is missing some. The sample yields some 41,000 clones, of which the top ten take up under 4.5%. Trimming left V 1 base short and J 4 bases short, with 13 bases between. The CDR3 covers 15 residues. Germline CDR1 reads SGHTA; CDR2 reads FQGNSA. The V and J genes are TRBV7-2 and TRBJ1-2; weak D call: TRBD1 (5 bases). The source of this sequence is a male donor in good health and CMV-seronegative. Sequences were obtained from PBMCs. The CDR3 DNA reads TGTGCCAGCAGCTTAGAGTTAGCAGGGTCCTATGGCTACACCTTC. This sequence encodes CASSLELAGSYGYTF.